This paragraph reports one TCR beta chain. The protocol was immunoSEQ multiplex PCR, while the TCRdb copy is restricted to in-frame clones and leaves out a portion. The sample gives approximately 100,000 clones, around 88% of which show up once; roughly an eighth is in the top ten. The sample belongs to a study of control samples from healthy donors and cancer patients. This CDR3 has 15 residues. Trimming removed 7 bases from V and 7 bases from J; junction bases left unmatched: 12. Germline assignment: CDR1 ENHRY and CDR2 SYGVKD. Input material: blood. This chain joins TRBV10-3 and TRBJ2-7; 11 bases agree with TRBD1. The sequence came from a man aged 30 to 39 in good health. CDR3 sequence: CAIKAHGQGADEQYF. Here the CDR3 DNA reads TGTGCCATCAAAGCACACGGACAGGGGGCTGATGAGCAGTACTTC.